The rows below give T cell receptor beta chains drawn from one sample of a study of OX40 agonist ivuxolimab in advanced cancers. Sequencing used immunoSEQ multiplex PCR; TCRdb keeps in-frame clones, though not all of them. Altogether roughly 120,000 clones are present, around 90% being singletons, with the ten largest covering 0.8% to 1%. The sequences come from CD4+ or CD8+ T cells sorted from blood, collected in a trial of the OX40 agonist ivuxolimab. The receptors come from an adult with an advanced solid tumor such as melanoma, head and neck, liver or kidney cancer. CDR3s leave out the opening cysteine and the closing phenylalanine or tryptophan. Rows give clone size only sometimes, using once, few, many, or a class for an expanded clone.

. | TRBV9 | ASSVNLGREQF
. | TRBV6-1 | ASIPPGHLTGELF
. | TRBV29-1 | SVESTSSGRSYEQY
. | TRBV5-1 | ASSLTSYNEQF
. | TRBV5-1 | ASSLGQGFEQY
. | TRBV5-1 | ASSLGTTYNEQF
once | TRBV27 | ASSASGGYYGYT
few | TRBV12-5 | ASGRGSYGYT
. | TRBV10-3 | AISDPSGELIYNEQF
. | TRBV7-2 | ATRGVLGNEQF
once | TRBV7-3 | ASSPAGLNTEAF
. | TRBV11-3 | ASSSRQGVGTEAF
. | TRBV19 | ASSPGHRGEQY
. | TRBV4-2 | ASSQADRTLIYNEQF
. | TRBV18 | ASSPWLAGGPHTDTQY
. | TRBV21-1 | ASSKLPHRGTNEKLF
. | TRBV28 | ASSAEGLAGTYEQY
. | TRBV6-6 | ASSSRGLAEAF
. | TRBV6-4 | ASSEGQGKWNEQF
. | TRBV28 | ASGGVSPLH
. | TRBV6-5 | ASSSRQGVPSQPQH
once | TRBV28 | ASYGLAVQETQY
once | TRBV18 | ASSIGQGGPNTGELF
. | TRBV2 | ASSTLSGANVLT
. | TRBV28 | ASTSGGSEPEAF
. | TRBV19 | ASSIQARGEAF
. | TRBV7-2 | ASSLGLSSETQY
. | TRBV4-3 | ASSQDSGSGYT
. | TRBV5-1 | ASSSDRGSTDTQY
. | TRBV7-7 | ASSRDRGLGSTDTQY
. | TRBV28 | ASSGDRGMNTEAF
. | TRBV2 | ASSRAGELF
. | TRBV5-4 | AISTGTSGANEQF
. | TRBV6-5 | ASNPGVEETQY
. | TRBV6-6 | ASSYEVGTEAF
. | TRBV19 | ASSIFLSQLNQPQH
. | TRBV28 | ASSKELLTEAF
. | TRBV10-1 | ASSESTGSGNTIY
. | TRBV7-3 | ASSQTGGTDTQY
. | TRBV9 | ASSVAQGGTEAF
. | TRBV18 | ASSPEAGAKNIQY
. | TRBV25-1 | ASSRSGSALGDTQY
. | TRBV28 | ASSFGGAGPYEQY
. | TRBV6-1 | ASSDNSGNTIY
. | TRBV5-1 | ASSLGAGRAETQY
. | TRBV4-3 | ASSSGGFGSYEQY
few | TRBV19 | ASSLTDRGGYGYT
. | TRBV5-6 | ASSLQGATNEKLF
once | TRBV9 | ASSVLDYLTDTQY
. | TRBV7-9 | AGTSTDTQY